These 25 T cell receptor beta chains originate from one sample sequenced in a study of control samples from healthy donors and cancer patients. TCRdb's copy holds only in-frame clones and misses some; the assay was immunoSEQ multiplex PCR. The sample includes about 250,000 clones, over 70% of them seen just once. The sequencing sample was made of PBMCs. These receptor sequences come from a woman in her sixties or seventies with lung cancer.

The rearrangement joins TRBV2 to TRBJ1-1; D is uncertain. The germline gives CDR1 SNHLY, CDR2 FYNNEI. Trimming removed 6 bases at V and 6 bases at J, with 8 bases between. This CDR3 region has 11 residues. The CDR3 loop reads CASREVAEAFF. The CDR3 bases are TGTGCCAGCAGGGAGGTCGCTGAAGCTTTCTTT.

This clone was counted only a few times. The chain is built from TRBV27 and TRBJ1-5; D possibly corresponds to TRBD1 (5 bases). In germline, CDR1 is MNHEY, CDR2 SMNVEV (reference sequence). The CDR3 extends over 14 amino acids. Trimming took off 5 bases at V and 1 base at J, with 9 bases between the two ends. CDR3 residues: CASSRGWSNQPQHF. The CDR3 DNA reads as TGTGCCAGCAGTCGGGGCTGGAGCAATCAGCCCCAGCATTTT.

The rearrangement uses TRBV6-1 and TRBJ2-7; 7 nucleotides line up with TRBD1. V trimming: 1 base; J trimming: 3 bases; junction bases outside the gene matches: 12. CDR1 is MNHNS, CDR2 SASEGT, per germline. This CDR3 has 17 residues. The CDR3 here is CASSEGREGGAFYEQYF. The CDR3 DNA reads TGTGCCAGCAGTGAAGGGCGAGAAGGGGGCGCTTTCTACGAGCAGTACTTC.

This clone was recorded only once. The chain uses TRBV6-2 or TRBV6-3 and TRBJ1-5, with D possibly being TRBD1 (5 bases). The CDR3 totals 13 residues. Germline CDR1 reads MNHEY; CDR2 reads SVGEGT. The V end lost 5 bases, the J end lost 5 bases, and 10 bases lay between the germline ends. CDR3 in amino acids: CASSGAWDQPQHF. For the CDR3, the DNA is TGTGCCAGCAGTGGGGCCTGGGATCAGCCCCAGCATTTT.

The chain employs TRBV7-2 and TRBJ1-1, with D possibly TRBD1 on 6 matching bases. Trimming took off 1 base at V and 7 bases at J, with 16 bases between the two ends. This CDR3 region has 15 residues. Germline V gives CDR1 SGHTA, CDR2 FQGNSA. This CDR3 is CASSLVAGVDIEAFF. CDR3 DNA: TGTGCCAGCAGCTTAGTCGCAGGGGTAGACATTGAAGCTTTCTTT.

CDR3 sequence: CAWRFQLWDTEAFF. CDR3 sequence (DNA): TGTGCCTGGAGATTTCAGTTGTGGGACACTGAAGCTTTCTTT. The rearrangement joins TRBV30 to TRBJ1-1; unclear D gene. Germline V CDR1 and CDR2: GTSNPN, SVGIG (reference sequence). The germline V and J ends were trimmed by 3 bases and 3 bases, with 14 bases remaining between them. The CDR3 is 14 amino acids.

The J gene is TRBJ2-3, the V gene TRBV7-7, with 8 bases lining up with TRBD2. V dropped 5 bases and J dropped 4; count of bases not matched to a gene: 14. CDR1 is SSHAT, CDR2 FNYEAQ, per germline (reference sequence). The CDR3 contains 17 residues. The CDR3 coding sequence is TGTGCCAGCAGCCGGGACGGGAGGGCCGGGGGGGCAGATACGCAGTATTTT. This codes for CASSRDGRAGGADTQYF.

V gene TRBV10-3 combines with J gene TRBJ1-2, with TRBD1 matching over 7 bases. CDR3 length: 14 amino acids. In germline, CDR1 is ENHRY, CDR2 SYGVKD. Germline trimming cut 7 bases from V and 5 bases from J; bases unmatched to any gene: 10. The CDR3 DNA sequence: TGTGCCATCAACCGCCGGGACAGAGATTATGGCTACACCTTC. Residues: CAINRRDRDYGYTF.

V gene TRBV7-6 combines with J gene TRBJ2-2; TRBD1 aligns across 12 bases. This CDR3 comprises 17 residues. The germline gives CDR1 SGHVS, CDR2 FNYEAQ. The ends lost 5 bases at V and 4 bases at J; junction bases unmatched: 8. The CDR3 DNA reads as TGTGCCAGCAGCACGGGACAGGGGGCGCAGGGCACCGGGGAGCTGTTTTTT. Translation: CASSTGQGAQGTGELFF. Using reference TRBV7-6 and TRBJ2-2 for the parts outside the CDR3, the full variable domain is GAGVSQSPRYKVTKRGQDVALRCDPISGHVSLYWYRQALGQGPEFLTYFNYEAQQDKSGLPNDRFSAERPEGSISTLTIQRTEQRDSAMYRCASSTGQGAQGTGELFFGEGSRLTVL.

This sequence joins TRBV10-3 and TRBJ2-7; TRBD2 aligns across 9 bases. Trimming took 4 bases from V and 6 from J; bases not matched to a gene: 4. The CDR3 is 13 residues long. Germline V CDR1 and CDR2: ENHRY, SYGVKD. The CDR3 DNA reads TGTGCCATCAGTGTAGCGGGAGAGGGCGAGCAGTACTTC. Translation gives CAISVAGEGEQYF.

Written as DNA, the CDR3 is TGTGCCAGCAGTTACTCGGGGACAGCAAATCAGCCCCAGCATTTT. Its translation is CASSYSGTANQPQHF. The chain joins TRBV6-5 to TRBJ1-5, with TRBD1 matching 7 bases. J lost 4 bases, V lost 0 bases, and 3 bases had no gene match. This CDR3 spans 15 amino acids. Germline assignment: CDR1 MNHEY and CDR2 SVGAGI.

The genes are TRBV7-3 and TRBJ2-2, with 7 bases matching TRBD1. The V gene's germline CDR1 is SGHTA and CDR2 FQGTGA. V dropped 5 bases and J dropped 0; count of bases not matched to a gene: 3. This CDR3 region has 15 residues. CDR3 amino acids: CASSPGQPNTGELFF. The CDR3 nucleotides read TGTGCCAGCAGCCCGGGACAGCCGAACACCGGGGAGCTGTTTTTT.

This clone was seen only a few times. This CDR3 reads CASSPSGDPRNEQFF. The DNA for the CDR3 is TGTGCCAGCAGCCCTAGCGGGGACCCTAGGAATGAGCAGTTCTTC. The J gene is TRBJ2-1, the V gene TRBV13; 9 bases are a match to TRBD2. The CDR3 is made up of 15 amino acids. V shed 5 bases and J 7 bases; nucleotides not matched to a gene: 9. Germline CDR1 reads PRHDT; CDR2 reads FYEKMQ (reference sequence).

The J gene is TRBJ1-1, the V gene TRBV27; 9 bases are a match to TRBD1. Germline trimming cut 6 bases from V and 6 bases from J; bases unmatched to any gene: 8. The CDR3 is 14 amino acids. The germline CDR1 and CDR2 sequences are MNHEY and SMNVEV (reference sequence). The CDR3 loop is CASRGTGLISEAFF. For the CDR3, the DNA is TGTGCCAGCAGGGGGACAGGGCTTATCTCTGAAGCTTTCTTT.

This clone has only a few counts. This chain's CDR3 is CAIRTSGRESYEQYF. CDR3 in DNA: TGCGCCATCCGGACTAGCGGGAGGGAATCCTACGAGCAGTACTTC. This sequence joins TRBV5-1 and TRBJ2-7; 15 bases line up with TRBD2. The CDR3 runs 15 residues. Germline CDR1 reads SGHRS; CDR2 reads YFSETQ. V was clipped by 9 bases and J by 1 base; unmatched bases: 5. Full variable domain (remainder filled in from reference TRBV5-1 and TRBJ2-7): KAGVTQTPRYLIKTRGQQVTLSCSPISGHRSVSWYQQTPGQGLQFLFEYFSETQRNKGNFPGRFSGRQFSNSRSEMNVSTLELGDSALYLCAIRTSGRESYEQYFGPGTRLTVT.

This clone turned up a few times. The chain joins TRBV15 to TRBJ2-7, with 7 bases matching TRBD2. In germline, CDR1 is LNHNV, CDR2 YYDKDF (reference sequence). With V trimmed by 1 base and J by 6 bases, 0 bases remained unmatched. This CDR3 spans 12 amino acids. CDR3 bases: TGTGCCACCAGCAGAGCGGGGGGCGAGCAGTACTTC. This translates into CATSRAGGEQYF. Full variable domain (rest looked up from reference TRBV15 and TRBJ2-7): DAMVIQNPRYQVTQFGKPVTLSCSQTLNHNVMYWYQQKSSQAPKLLFHYYDKDFNNEADTPDNFQSRRPNTSFCFLDIRSPGLGDTAMYLCATSRAGGEQYFGPGTRLTVT.

The table lists this clone with a few counts. The chain links TRBV5-5 to TRBJ1-5, with a possible D match to TRBD1 (5 bases). CDR1 and CDR2 (germline): SGHKS, YYEKEE (reference sequence). With 0 bases removed from V and 9 bases from J, the gap between germline ends came to 19 bases. This CDR3 contains 16 residues. Here the CDR3 reads CASSLAPGLRVGPQHF. The CDR3 bases are TGTGCCAGCAGCTTGGCGCCAGGTCTCAGGGTAGGGCCCCAGCATTTT.

J is TRBJ2-3 and V is TRBV5-1, with 8 bases matching TRBD1. The CDR3 spans 18 residues. The J segment lost 0 bases and the V segment lost 0 bases, leaving 9 bases of the junction unmatched. CDR1 and CDR2 from the germline V gene are SGHRS and YFSETQ. CDR3 DNA sequence: TGCGCCAGCAGCTTGGGACAGGGGCGGTTCCTTAGCACAGATACGCAGTATTTT. Its translation is CASSLGQGRFLSTDTQYF.

The chain is built from TRBV5-5 and TRBJ1-3; unclear D gene. Per the germline V gene, CDR1 is SGHKS and CDR2 is YYEKEE (reference sequence). The CDR3 is 17 residues long. The V gene lost 3 bases and the J gene lost 0 bases, with 16 bases spanning the gap. The CDR3 region has the DNA TGTGCCAGCAGCTCGGATAGCGTTCGCAGCTCTGGAAACACCATATATTTT. Its translation is CASSSDSVRSSGNTIYF.

J is TRBJ1-1 and V is TRBV11-3, with TRBD1 matching 9 bases. V dropped 4 bases and J dropped 7; count of bases not matched to a gene: 7. The germline V gene encodes CDR1 SGHNT and CDR2 YENEEA. This CDR3 is 14 amino acids long. The CDR3 is CASSWGQGSNEAFF. In DNA, the CDR3 is TGTGCCAGCAGCTGGGGACAGGGTAGCAATGAAGCTTTCTTT. The full variable domain, completed using reference TRBV11-3 and TRBJ1-1, is EAGVVQSPRYKIIEKKQPVAFWCNPISGHNTLYWYLQNLGQGPELLIRYENEEAVDDSQLPKDRFSAERLKGVDSTLKIQPAELGDSAVYLCASSWGQGSNEAFFGQGTRLTVV.

V is TRBV2 and J is TRBJ1-1, with D possibly TRBD1 on 6 matching bases. This CDR3 contains 18 residues. In germline, CDR1 is SNHLY, CDR2 FYNNEI. The V end lost 7 bases, the J end lost 5 bases, and 29 bases lay between the germline ends. CDR3 sequence reads: CASIVQTGLRLSGTEAFF. For the CDR3, the DNA is TGTGCCAGCATTGTGCAGACAGGCCTCAGACTATCGGGGACTGAAGCTTTCTTT.

V and J are TRBV14 and TRBJ1-4, with 11 bases matching TRBD1. Looked up from germline, CDR1 is SGHDN and CDR2 is FVKESK. This CDR3 has 16 residues. Trimming took 4 bases from V and 4 from J; bases not matched to a gene: 5. CDR3 in amino acids: CASSRDRGIVNEKLFF. CDR3 DNA sequence: TGTGCCAGCAGCCGGGACAGGGGGATCGTTAATGAAAAACTGTTTTTT.

The chain recombines TRBV6-5 with TRBJ1-1; 7 bases are shared with TRBD1. After removal of 7 bases from V and 1 base from J, the junction contained 3 bases not matched to a gene. The germline V gene encodes CDR1 MNHEY and CDR2 SVGAGI. The CDR3 sequence is 13 residues long. CDR3 sequence reads: CASTRQGNTEAFF. The CDR3 nucleotides are TGTGCCAGCACCCGACAGGGGAACACTGAAGCTTTCTTT.

The CDR3 DNA follows: TGTGCCAGCAGAAGACAGGGAAACGGCTACACCTTC. The encoded protein is CASRRQGNGYTF. The chain links TRBV25-1 to TRBJ1-2, with 7 bases fitting TRBD1. Losses at the gene ends were 6 bases for V and 8 bases for J; bases not matched to a gene: 6. The CDR3 length is 12 residues. CDR1 is MGHDK, CDR2 SYGVNS, per germline.

The V gene is TRBV2, the J gene TRBJ1-1, with a weak D call TRBD1 (5 bases). The CDR3 has 12 amino acids. Between the trimmed V and J ends, which lost 7 bases and 7 bases, there was a span of 13 bases. Germline assignment: CDR1 SNHLY and CDR2 FYNNEI. The CDR3 DNA reads as TGTGCCAGCAATCCAGGGCCCCTTGAAGCTTTCTTT. Translating gives CASNPGPLEAFF.